This T cell receptor beta chain originates from a study of post-analysis software for immune sequencing data (dated by TCRdb to between 2014 and 2017). Regarding the complete study: Disease courses on record covered relapsing-remitting, secondary progressive and progressive-relapsing multiple sclerosis, though some patients had no subtype annotation. The patient repertoires were compared against 10 to 12 previously published healthy control repertoires obtained from donors aged 6 to 25 years. A subset of samples was prepared in parallel using single-end sample barcoding, then pooled and co-amplified after Illumina adapter ligation.

To note about this clonotype: This clone's antigen is unknown. Base qualities are not recorded, but no much larger clone differs from it by a single base.

General conclusions and limits of the study: The control group was slightly older than the multiple sclerosis patient group. Patients showed significantly higher frequencies than controls for about five TRBV segments, among them TRBV5-6, TRBV5-1 and TRBV20-1. Normalized Chao1 diversity was significantly lower in multiple sclerosis patients than controls, suggesting substantial peripheral T-cell clonal expansion. Direct clustering with F measure revealed strong co-clustering of samples prepared in the same batch, which led to a batch-effect correction.

The trim is 1 base for V and 0 bases for J, with a gap of 10 bases between the germline ends. According to the germline V gene (reference sequence), CDR1 reads SEHNR and CDR2 reads FQNEAQ. The CDR3, from cysteine to phenylalanine, totals 17 residues. Only CDR3 DNA is held: 51 bases, read in frame from base 1. Library preparation used PCR. Instrument on record: Illumina HiSeq 2500. Unique molecular identifiers were incorporated into TCR beta cDNA libraries to reduce PCR and sequencing biases. Roughly 500,000 cDNA molecules were obtained per 1 to 10 million input T cells, so each molecule approximated one T cell. The patient libraries were prepared and sequenced with the same protocol used for the earlier healthy control dataset. Samples belonging to the same batch were prepared together, multiplexed and sequenced on a shared HiSeq lane. The authors processed their data as follows. Raw barcoded reads were processed with MIGEC, and single-read molecular identifier groups were discarded before consensus assembly and CDR3 extraction. Clonotype tables were post-analysed with VDJtools, normalizing diversity by down-sampling all datasets to the smallest sample size. In repertoire overlap clustering, CDR3 amino acid sequences, but not nucleotide sequences, were matched to correct batch-related cross-sample contamination. TCRdb handled the public reads itself, with Q25 trimming in fastp and clone calling in MiXCR, and kept productive beta chains. Records with the same CDR3 protein are collapsed into one entry carrying the most frequent genes and DNA. TCRdb's processing, not the study's, gives the V and J calls here. Present in this sample are about 820,000 distinct CDR3 sequences, 53% of which were seen just once. The ten largest account for roughly 4.4% of the sample.

To demonstrate the VDJtools post-analysis software, TCR beta repertoires were profiled from the peripheral blood of more than ten young patients with multiple sclerosis. The patients with multiple sclerosis were children and adolescents between roughly 6 and 17 years of age. The TCR comes from a girl between 5 and 17 years old with multiple sclerosis. Sequenced material: blood. The rearranged chain carries TRBV7-9 and TRBJ2-6; the D gene could be either TRBD1 or TRBD2, each agreeing at 5 bases. The CDR3 reads CASSLGHGGSGANVLTF. The DNA sequence is given as TGTGCCAGCAGCTTAGGACATGGGGGCTCTGGGGCCAACGTCCTGACTTTC.